This T cell receptor beta chain emerged from a study of shared clonotypes between healthy human individuals. Study-wide results and limits: Rarefaction gave evidence that sorted-subset sequencing remained incomplete despite large depth. Memory subsets had estimated richness that was generally smaller than that of naive subsets. Relative to clonotypes present in all four donors, those not shared had lower generation probabilities.

CD45RO-negative, CCR7-positively selected cells formed the naive CD8 fraction, excluding terminally differentiated effector memory CD45RA+ cells. Measured with immunoSEQ multiplex PCR; TCRdb has only the in-frame clones, and not every one. The repertoire consists of about 2.2 million clones, with approximately 94% occurring once and the leading ten covering under 2%. Germline CDR1 reads LNHDA; CDR2 reads SQIVND (reference sequence). The CDR3 sequence is 17 residues long. Trimming took 3 bases from V and 0 from J, leaving 14 bases between them. Turning to this clone: What it binds is not known.

Sequences were obtained from naive CD8+ T cells from PBMCs. The rearrangement uses TRBV19 and TRBJ1-4, with a possible D match to TRBD1 (6 bases). The sequence derives from a man between 18 and 29 years old in good health. Some clones in this sample may be carry-over from other donors' samples. This chain's CDR3 is CASSIERTETTNEKLFF. CDR3 nucleotides: TGTGCCAGTAGTATTGAGCGGACAGAGACAACTAATGAAAAACTGTTTTTT.